Below are 32 T cell receptor beta chains sequenced from a single sample in a study. Each CDR3 protein is one row after TCRdb ran MiXCR on the RT-PCR reads. The data contain hundreds of thousands of distinct CDR3 sequences, about 14% of them seen just once; the ten biggest clones take up roughly 4%. Sequenced: memory CD4+ T cells from blood. These receptors were taken from a female donor in good health, serving as a healthy control.

This clonotype was seen ten or more times. The V call is TRBV6-6, the J call TRBJ1-1; tentatively, D is TRBD1 (5 bases). The V and J ends lost 8 bases and 4 bases respectively, with 17 bases between them. This CDR3 contains 14 residues. The germline CDR1 and CDR2 sequences are MNHNY and SVGAGI (reference sequence). The CDR3 is CASATPGRGTEAFF. The CDR3 nucleotides read TGTGCCAGCGCGACACCGGGGAGGGGCACTGAAGCTTTCTTT.

This rearrangement joins TRBV5-1 to TRBJ1-6; D might be TRBD1 (5 bases). Germline CDR1 reads SGHRS; CDR2 reads YFSETQ. CDR3 length equals 14 residues. Trimming removed 9 bases at V and 5 bases at J, with 15 bases between. As DNA, the CDR3 is TGCGCCACCAGAGGCGTGACAGATAATTCACCCCTCCACTTT. Protein sequence: CATRGVTDNSPLHF. The full variable domain, in which reference TRBV5-1 and TRBJ1-6 provide the parts outside the CDR3, is KAGVTQTPRYLIKTRGQQVTLSCSPISGHRSVSWYQQTPGQGLQFLFEYFSETQRNKGNFPGRFSGRQFSNSRSEMNVSTLELGDSALYLCATRGVTDNSPLHFGNGTRLTVT.

In this sample, this clonotype turned up many times. V gene TRBV20-1 combines with J gene TRBJ2-3; 12 nucleotides line up with TRBD2. The germline gives CDR1 DFQATT, CDR2 SNEGSKA (reference sequence). The CDR3 is 14 amino acids. The trim removed 5 bases at V and 5 bases at J, leaving 5 bases unmatched. The CDR3 DNA is TGCAGTGCTCCTAGCGGGGGGGCGGGAGATACGCAGTATTTT. Residues: CSAPSGGAGDTQYF.

V gene TRBV5-5 combines with J gene TRBJ2-7; TRBD1 matches 7 bases. Germline V lookup: CDR1 SGHKS, CDR2 YYEKEE (reference sequence). V lost 2 bases and J lost 0; bases outside the gene matches: 5. CDR3 length equals 15 residues. The CDR3 is CASSFPTGNSYEQYF. As DNA, the CDR3 is TGTGCCAGCAGCTTTCCGACAGGGAACTCCTACGAGCAGTACTTC.

The table lists this clonotype with a few counts. This chain links TRBV7-3 with TRBJ1-2; a weak D match, TRBD1 (6 bases). With 0 bases removed from V and 1 base from J, the gap between germline ends came to 9 bases. The CDR3 has 15 amino acids. CDR1 is SGHTA and CDR2 is FQGTGA in the germline V gene. The DNA of the CDR3 is TGTGCCAGCAGCTTAACCCCGGGACATAACTATGGCTACACCTTC. Encoded protein: CASSLTPGHNYGYTF. The full variable domain, rest sourced from reference TRBV7-3 and TRBJ1-2, is GAGVSQTPSNKVTEKGKYVELRCDPISGHTALYWYRQSLGQGPEFLIYFQGTGAADDSGLPNDRFFAVRPEGSVSTLKIQRTERGDSAVYLCASSLTPGHNYGYTFGSGTRLTVV.

This CDR3 reads CASQTSGSGYNEQFF. Here the CDR3 DNA reads TGTGCCAGCCAGACTAGCGGGAGCGGTTACAATGAGCAGTTCTTC. The chain is built from TRBV6-2 or TRBV6-3 and TRBJ2-1; 12 bases fit TRBD2. Germline lookup yields CDR1 MNHEY and CDR2 SVGEGT. CDR3 length: 15 residues. V was pared by 8 bases and J by 4 bases, with 6 bases of the junction left unmatched.

This clonotype was seen more than once but under ten times. The chain employs TRBV7-8 and TRBJ2-2; no definite D call. CDR1 and CDR2 (germline): SGHVS, FQNEAQ. Trimming took 4 bases from V and 2 from J, leaving 8 bases between them. CDR3 length: 14 amino acids. CDR3 sequence reads: CASSWALNTGELFF. CDR3 sequence (DNA): TGTGCCAGCAGCTGGGCTCTTAACACCGGGGAGCTGTTTTTT. The entire variable domain, with the rest obtained from reference TRBV7-8 and TRBJ2-2, is as follows: GAGVSQSPRYKVAKRGQDVALRCDPISGHVSLFWYQQALGQGPEFLTYFQNEAQLDKSGLPSDRFFAERPEGSVSTLKIQRTQQEDSAVYLCASSWALNTGELFFGEGSRLTVL.

This sequence joins TRBV19 and TRBJ1-5; D uncertain. The V end lost 3 bases, the J end lost 6 bases, and 15 bases lay between the germline ends. This CDR3 has 15 residues. Germline V lookup: CDR1 LNHDA, CDR2 SQIVND (reference sequence). CDR3 protein: CASSITARDGQPQHF. The CDR3 DNA reads TGTGCCAGTAGTATTACGGCCAGAGACGGTCAGCCCCAGCATTTT.

This clonotype showed up many times. The chain has TRBV6-5 and TRBJ2-5; no definite D call. The CDR3 consists of 15 residues. Looked up from germline, CDR1 is MNHEY and CDR2 is SVGAGI. Trimming removed 0 bases from V and 7 bases from J, with 15 bases in between. CDR3 sequence (DNA): TGTGCCAGCAGTTACTCGAATTCTCCCCCCCGGACCCAGTACTTC. Translating gives CASSYSNSPPRTQYF.

The V gene is TRBV4-2, the J gene TRBJ2-1; no clear D gene. Per germline, CDR1 LGHNA and CDR2 YNFKEQ. Between the trimmed V and J ends, which lost 0 bases and 6 bases, there was a span of 12 bases. This CDR3 spans 15 amino acids. The CDR3 sequence: CASSQDELVSNEQFF. CDR3 bases: TGTGCCAGCAGCCAAGATGAGCTAGTTTCCAATGAGCAGTTCTTC.

This clonotype came up many times. V and J are TRBV12-3 or TRBV12-4 and TRBJ2-3; TRBD2 is a possible D gene (5 bases). The V end was cut by 6 bases, the J end by 1 base, with 11 bases between. The CDR3 totals 14 residues. The CDR3 DNA is TGTGCCAGCAGCCGGAGGATCGGCACAGATACGCAGTATTTT. It specifies CASSRRIGTDTQYF.

J is TRBJ2-7 and V is TRBV10-3; 12 bases are shared with TRBD1. The CDR3 contains 16 residues. With 5 bases clipped from V and 3 bases from J, the junction kept 8 bases outside the gene matches. CDR1 and CDR2 from the germline V gene are ENHRY and SYGVKD. For the CDR3, the DNA is TGTGCCATCAGTCACACGGGACAGGGGGCGAACTACGAGCAGTACTTC. It is translated as CAISHTGQGANYEQYF.

A few counts support this clonotype. The genes are TRBV20-1 and TRBJ2-1; tentatively, D is TRBD2 (6 bases). Germline lookup yields CDR1 DFQATT and CDR2 SNEGSKA (reference sequence). The CDR3 runs 16 residues. The ends were cut back, 5 bases at V and 0 bases at J, with 17 bases in the middle. The CDR3 sequence is CSAAGTSSSSYNEQFF. CDR3 DNA sequence: TGCAGTGCTGCCGGGACTTCCTCTAGCTCCTACAATGAGCAGTTCTTC.

This chain links TRBV6-5 with TRBJ1-4; D possibly corresponds to TRBD1 (6 bases). Between the trimmed V and J ends, which lost 2 bases and 8 bases, there was a span of 15 bases. CDR1 and CDR2 (germline): MNHEY, SVGAGI. The length of the CDR3 is 15 residues. The CDR3 DNA reads as TGTGCCAGCAGTTACCGGCGGGGGCCGGTGGAAAAACTGTTTTTT. Protein product: CASSYRRGPVEKLFF.

This CDR3 is CAISAVSATNEKLFF. As DNA, the CDR3 is TGTGCCATCAGCGCGGTATCTGCAACTAATGAAAAACTGTTTTTT. J is TRBJ1-4 and V is TRBV10-3; no clear D. The CDR3 sequence is 15 residues long. Germline CDR1 ENHRY, CDR2 SYGVKD. Trimming left V 6 bases short and J 0 bases short, with 11 bases between.

The table lists this clonotype with a few counts. The rearrangement joins TRBV5-1 to TRBJ1-2; tentative D call: TRBD1 (5 bases). V shed 4 bases and J shed 4 bases, with 14 bases lying between them. CDR1 is SGHRS and CDR2 is YFSETQ in the germline V gene. The CDR3 consists of 14 residues. The CDR3: CASSPLDGTYGYTF. CDR3 sequence (DNA): TGCGCCAGCAGCCCATTGGACGGGACCTATGGCTACACCTTC.

This rearrangement joins TRBV28 to TRBJ2-7; 9 bases line up with TRBD2. After removal of 6 bases from V and 0 bases from J, the junction contained 6 bases not matched to a gene. Germline values: CDR1 MDHEN, CDR2 SYDVKM. This CDR3 has 15 residues. CDR3 loop: CASSAGTSLSYEQYF. The DNA for the CDR3 is TGTGCCAGCAGCGCCGGGACTAGCCTCTCCTACGAGCAGTACTTC.

This clonotype came up many times. The chain joins TRBV6-2 or TRBV6-3 to TRBJ1-1; 8 nucleotides line up with TRBD1. In germline, CDR1 is MNHEY, CDR2 SVGEGT. V gave up 2 bases and J gave up 0 bases; unmatched junction bases: 11. The CDR3 covers 18 residues. CDR3 in DNA: TGTGCCAGCAGTTACCGCGCATGGGGACAGGAAATGAACACTGAAGCTTTCTTT. Amino acid sequence: CASSYRAWGQEMNTEAFF.

The J gene is TRBJ1-1, the V gene TRBV25-1; D remains unclear. The CDR3 is 11 amino acids. Germline lookup yields CDR1 MGHDK and CDR2 SYGVNS. The CDR3 region is CDTRAKTEAFF. The DNA of the CDR3 is TGTGACACCCGGGCCAAGACTGAAGCTTTCTTT.

This clonotype was counted a few times. The rearrangement uses TRBV10-3 and TRBJ2-2; 8 nucleotides match TRBD2. The CDR3 has 15 residues. CDR1 is ENHRY and CDR2 is SYGVKD in the germline V gene. Unmatched junction bases numbered 2, after V lost 3 bases and J lost 2 bases. CDR3 bases: TGTGCCATCAGTGATACTAGCGGTAACACCGGGGAGCTGTTTTTT. It yields the protein CAISDTSGNTGELFF.

This clonotype occurred a few times. J is TRBJ1-1 and V is TRBV20-1; D unresolved. This CDR3 contains 14 residues. V was trimmed by 1 base and J by 2 bases, leaving 11 bases between them. Germline V gene data show CDR1 as DFQATT and CDR2 as SNEGSKA (reference sequence). This CDR3 is CSARVGSLNTEAFF. The CDR3 DNA follows: TGCAGTGCTAGAGTCGGCAGCTTAAACACTGAAGCTTTCTTT.

This clonotype was seen repeatedly, ten times or more. CDR3 bases: TGTGCCAGCAGCCCACAGCGGGACTCCTACGAGCAGTACTTC. Translating gives CASSPQRDSYEQYF. V is TRBV12-3 or TRBV12-4 and J is TRBJ2-7; TRBD2 aligns across 7 bases. CDR3 length: 14 amino acids. The trim removed 6 bases at V and 0 bases at J, leaving 5 bases unmatched.

Many counts were recorded for this clonotype. The rearrangement links TRBV27 to TRBJ1-1; D remains unclear. The CDR3 is 14 amino acids. V dropped 8 bases and J dropped 10 bases, with 23 bases sitting between them. Germline V lookup: CDR1 MNHEY, CDR2 SMNVEV (reference sequence). CDR3 sequence: CASATRERVNGAFF. The CDR3 nucleotides read TGTGCCAGCGCAACTCGGGAGCGGGTAAATGGAGCTTTCTTT.

The chain combines TRBV9 with TRBJ2-1; perhaps TRBD2 as D (7 bases). CDR3 length: 15 residues. Per the germline V gene, CDR1 is SGDLS and CDR2 is YYNGEE. Deletions cut 4 bases from V and 2 bases from J, with 13 bases between. In DNA, the CDR3 is TGTGCCAGCAGCCAAGGGGGGGGCCCCTACAATGAGCAGTTCTTC. This gives the protein CASSQGGGPYNEQFF.

The sample holds many counts of this clonotype. The genes are TRBV7-2 and TRBJ2-3; weak D call: TRBD1 (5 bases). V was clipped by 6 bases and J by 1 base, with 14 bases between them. Germline CDR1 and CDR2: SGHTA and FQGNSA. The CDR3 loop spans 15 amino acids. The CDR3 DNA sequence: TGTGCCAGCAGTTCAGGGTTTTCGCGCACAGATACGCAGTATTTT. This sequence encodes CASSSGFSRTDTQYF.

This clonotype came up many times. The V gene is TRBV5-6, the J gene TRBJ1-1; D is perhaps TRBD1 (6 bases). The germline V gene has CDR1 SGHDT and CDR2 YYEEEE. The CDR3 is made up of 11 amino acids. The V gene lost 2 bases and the J gene lost 11 bases, with 10 bases spanning the gap. The CDR3 nucleotides are TGTGCCAGCAGCTTACAGGGCCGCGCTTTCTTT. The encoded protein is CASSLQGRAFF.

In nucleotides, the CDR3 is TGCAGTGCCCAGCGGGACGGGGACGTGGGGCCCCAGCATTTT. Protein product: CSAQRDGDVGPQHF. The rearrangement links TRBV20-1 to TRBJ1-5, with D possibly TRBD1 on 5 matching bases. V lost 6 bases to trimming and J lost 9 bases, with 21 bases between them. Germline-derived CDR1 and CDR2 are DFQATT and SNEGSKA (reference sequence). CDR3 length: 14 residues.

This clonotype showed up just a few times. The chain employs TRBV20-1 and TRBJ2-2, with 12 bases that match TRBD1. The germline V gene encodes CDR1 DFQATT and CDR2 SNEGSKA (reference sequence). J was trimmed by 4 bases and V by 1 base; bases with no gene match: 7. The CDR3 contains 17 residues. The CDR3 loop reads CSARGGTGGLGTGELFF. CDR3 nucleotide sequence: TGCAGTGCTAGAGGAGGGACAGGGGGCCTTGGCACCGGGGAGCTGTTTTTT.

The rearrangement joins TRBV11-2 to TRBJ2-2; either TRBD1 or TRBD2 may supply D (6 bases each). The germline CDR1 and CDR2 sequences are SGHAT and FQNNGV. This CDR3 spans 18 amino acids. V was trimmed by 5 bases and J by 3 bases, leaving 22 bases between them. In DNA, the CDR3 is TGTGCCAGCAGCCCCACTCCGGGGGCGCGGAGGTACACCGGGGAGCTGTTTTTT. Protein sequence: CASSPTPGARRYTGELFF.

V gene TRBV20-1 combines with J gene TRBJ1-3, with D hard to call. The CDR3 runs 12 residues. V lost 4 bases and J lost 1, with 5 bases in between. Germline V gene sequence: CDR1 DFQATT, CDR2 SNEGSKA (reference sequence). CDR3 region: CSAIGSGNTIYF. The CDR3 region has the DNA TGCAGTGCTATAGGGTCTGGAAACACCATATATTTT.

This clonotype was counted between two and nine times. The chain recombines TRBV20-1 with TRBJ2-7; unclear D gene. The V end was cut by 2 bases, the J end by 4 bases, with 21 bases between. This CDR3 contains 16 residues. The germline V gene has CDR1 DFQATT and CDR2 SNEGSKA (reference sequence). The chain's CDR3 is CSARPFQQEAKYEQYF. CDR3 bases: TGCAGTGCTAGACCATTTCAACAAGAGGCCAAGTACGAGCAGTACTTC.

The chain recombines TRBV7-9 with TRBJ1-1; D is uncertain. CDR3 size: 14 residues. The germline CDR1 and CDR2 sequences are SEHNR and FQNEAQ (reference sequence). V was clipped by 3 bases and J by 2 bases, with 10 bases between them. The CDR3 DNA follows: TGTGCCAGCAGCTTGCAGTCCTTCAACACTGAAGCTTTCTTT. Encoded protein: CASSLQSFNTEAFF. The whole variable domain, filled in from reference TRBV7-9 and TRBJ1-1, reads DTGVSQNPRHKITKRGQNVTFRCDPISEHNRLYWYRQTLGQGPEFLTYFQNEAQLEKSRLLSDRFSAERPKGSFSTLEIQRTEQGDSAMYLCASSLQSFNTEAFFGQGTRLTVV.